This T cell receptor beta chain emerged from a study of T cells after yellow fever vaccination. TCRdb passed the 5' RACE reads through MiXCR, listing each CDR3 protein once. The table includes almost 600,000 distinct CDR3 sequences, approximately 13% detected once. Trimming shortened V by 3 bases and J by 7 bases, and 23 bases separated the two germline ends. Per the germline V gene, CDR1 is SGDLS and CDR2 is YYNGEE. The CDR3 has 16 residues. V is TRBV9 and J is TRBJ2-7, with D possibly called TRBD1 or TRBD2 (5 bases each). The TCR sequence derives from a man aged 25-40 years who received the YFV17D yellow fever vaccine. Sequencing was performed on PBMCs, taken on the day of the yellow fever booster vaccination. CDR3: CASSEGPTGPTSEQYF. For the CDR3, the DNA is TGTGCCAGCAGCGAGGGTCCGACGGGACCTACTAGTGAGCAGTACTTC.